What follows is one T cell receptor (beta chain) and its context. Its antigen is not identified. This entry is derived from a study of cytomegalovirus exposure and HLA in healthy donors. Whole-study findings and limits: Some V segments (TRBV6-2 and TRBV6-3 among them) were excluded as indistinguishable.

In germline, CDR1 is SGHRS, CDR2 YFSETQ. This CDR3 has 16 amino acids. Trimming cost V 1 base and J 1 base, with 9 bases left between them. 60 Vbeta and 13 Jbeta primers were used in PCR. Generated by immunoSEQ multiplex PCR, the TCRdb table keeps only in-frame clones and is missing some. The table includes under 150,000 clones, roughly four fifths detected once. The clonotype was recovered from a man under 40 in good health and CMV-seronegative. The chain couples TRBV5-1 to TRBJ2-6; D ambiguous. Material: PBMCs. CDR3 coding DNA: TGCGCCAGCAGCTTGTTTGCGGATTCTGGGGCCAACGTCCTGACTTTC. Protein product: CASSLFADSGANVLTF.